This is a list of T cell receptor beta chains from one sample in a study of shared clonotypes between healthy human individuals. Using immunoSEQ multiplex PCR, the repertoire was profiled, and TCRdb retains in-frame clones only, with some absent. There are 150,000 to 200,000 clones in the sample; 90% to 95% occur only once, and 0.067% lies in the top ten. Sequenced: naive CD4+ T cells sorted from blood. These receptors all stem from a woman in her thirties in good health. The CDR3 runs from the conserved cysteine through the conserved F or W. The D gene is left open where the match is weak. Clone size is not always given. Where it is, it says once, few, many or a class for expanded clones.

J: TRBJ2-7
size: .
D: TRBD1
V: TRBV28
CDR3: CASHSGTGPPYEQYF
DNA: TGTGCCAGTCATTCCGGGACAGGGCCTCCCTACGAGCAGTACTTC

J: TRBJ2-7
size: .
D: .
V: TRBV28
CDR3: CASRRQVPYEQYF
DNA: TGTGCCAGCAGACGACAGGTCCCCTACGAGCAGTACTTC

J: TRBJ1-4
size: .
D: .
V: TRBV6-5
CDR3: CASSYDGGEKLFF
DNA: TGTGCCAGCAGTTACGATGGTGGGGAAAAACTGTTTTTT

J: TRBJ1-2
size: .
D: .
V: TRBV6-1
CDR3: CASSGLGGDYGYTF
DNA: TGTGCCAGCAGTGGTCTCGGAGGCGACTATGGCTACACCTTC

J: TRBJ2-1
size: .
D: .
V: TRBV6-5
CDR3: CASSGSYNEQFF
DNA: TGTGCCAGCAGCGGTAGCTACAATGAGCAGTTCTTC

J: TRBJ2-5
size: once
D: .
V: TRBV4-2
CDR3: CASSQTGETQYF
DNA: TGTGCCAGCAGCCAAACAGGAGAGACCCAGTACTTC

J: TRBJ2-7
size: once
D: TRBD1
V: TRBV27
CDR3: CASRRQGGYEQYF
DNA: TGTGCCAGCAGACGACAGGGGGGCTACGAGCAGTACTTC

J: TRBJ1-1
size: .
D: .
V: TRBV28
CDR3: CASTLTAEKAFF
DNA: TGTGCCAGCACCTTGACCGCGGAAAAAGCTTTCTTT

J: TRBJ2-1
size: .
D: TRBD2
V: TRBV29-1
CDR3: CSVVGPSGRVGEQFF
DNA: TGCAGCGTTGTAGGGCCTAGCGGGAGAGTAGGGGAGCAGTTCTTC

J: TRBJ2-1
size: .
D: TRBD2
V: TRBV11-2
CDR3: CASSFSGTSGRIDEQFF
DNA: TGTGCCAGCAGCTTCTCCGGGACTAGCGGGAGGATCGATGAGCAGTTCTTC

J: TRBJ2-5
size: .
D: .
V: TRBV18
CDR3: CASSPTQETQYF
DNA: TGTGCCAGCTCTCCCACACAAGAGACCCAGTACTTC

J: TRBJ2-1
size: .
D: .
V: TRBV7-7
CDR3: CASSPDSNSYNEQFF
DNA: TGTGCCAGCAGCCCGGACAGTAACTCCTACAATGAGCAGTTCTTC

J: TRBJ2-7
size: .
D: TRBD2
V: TRBV7-2
CDR3: CASSLVQFWREGSYEQYF
DNA: TGTGCCAGCAGCTTAGTACAGTTCTGGCGGGAGGGTAGTTACGAGCAGTACTTC

J: TRBJ2-3
size: .
D: TRBD2
V: TRBV28
CDR3: CASSLRAGGTDTQYF
DNA: TGTGCCAGCAGTCTGAGAGCGGGGGGCACAGATACGCAGTATTTT

J: TRBJ1-6
size: .
D: TRBD1
V: TRBV10-2
CDR3: CASGQGIGSPLHF
DNA: TGCGCCAGCGGACAGGGGATAGGGTCACCCCTCCACTTT

J: TRBJ2-7
size: .
D: .
V: TRBV18
CDR3: CASSTWTGPYEQYF
DNA: TGTGCCAGCTCAACCTGGACTGGACCCTACGAGCAGTACTTC

J: TRBJ2-7
size: .
D: .
V: TRBV13
CDR3: CASSLGGDSYEQYF
DNA: TGTGCCAGCAGCTTAGGGGGGGACTCCTACGAGCAGTACTTC

J: TRBJ2-7
size: .
D: TRBD2
V: TRBV5-8
CDR3: CASSSYTSGRIHEQYF
DNA: TGTGCCAGCAGCTCGTACACTAGCGGGAGGATCCACGAGCAGTACTTC

J: TRBJ2-5
size: .
D: .
V: TRBV6-5
CDR3: CASSWDRSQETQYF
DNA: TGTGCCAGCAGTTGGGATAGGAGCCAAGAGACCCAGTACTTC

J: TRBJ2-7
size: .
D: TRBD2
V: TRBV5-1
CDR3: CASSTGLATYEQYF
DNA: TGCGCCAGCAGCACGGGACTAGCAACCTACGAGCAGTACTTC

J: TRBJ1-4
size: .
D: .
V: TRBV6-5
CDR3: CASPMRGKPNEKLFF
DNA: TGTGCCAGCCCCATGAGGGGGAAACCTAATGAAAAACTGTTTTTT

J: TRBJ2-7
size: .
D: TRBD2
V: TRBV7-2
CDR3: CASSLARDSGSYEQYF
DNA: TGTGCCAGCAGCTTAGCGCGGGATAGCGGGAGCTACGAGCAGTACTTC

J: TRBJ1-3
size: once
D: .
V: TRBV5-4
CDR3: CASSLGNSGNTIYF
DNA: TGTGCCAGCAGCTTGGGGAACTCTGGAAACACCATATATTTT

J: TRBJ1-2
size: .
D: TRBD1
V: TRBV6-6
CDR3: CASSYPSRDRVRGYTF
DNA: TGTGCCAGCAGTTACCCTTCCCGGGACAGGGTACGCGGCTACACCTTC

J: TRBJ2-1
size: .
D: TRBD2
V: TRBV30
CDR3: CAWSEVPGLASNEQFF
DNA: TGTGCCTGGAGCGAGGTCCCGGGACTAGCGAGCAATGAGCAGTTCTTC

J: TRBJ1-5
size: .
D: .
V: TRBV28
CDR3: CASSLSWVGKVRQPQHF
DNA: TGTGCCAGCAGTTTATCATGGGTGGGCAAGGTTCGTCAGCCCCAGCATTTT

J: TRBJ2-7
size: .
D: .
V: TRBV10-2
CDR3: CASSGTRTYEQYF
DNA: TGCGCCAGTTCCGGGACAAGAACCTACGAGCAGTACTTC

J: TRBJ1-1
size: .
D: .
V: TRBV4-1
CDR3: CASSQENRDTEAFF
DNA: TGCGCCAGCAGCCAAGAAAACAGGGACACTGAAGCTTTCTTT

J: TRBJ2-7
size: once
D: TRBD2
V: TRBV6-1
CDR3: CASNPSSGSGYEQYF
DNA: TGTGCCAGCAACCCTTCTAGCGGGAGTGGCTACGAGCAGTACTTC

J: TRBJ2-7
size: .
D: TRBD1
V: TRBV11-3
CDR3: CASSLGQGAEYEQYF
DNA: TGTGCCAGCAGCTTAGGACAGGGGGCAGAATACGAGCAGTACTTC

J: TRBJ2-7
size: .
D: .
V: TRBV28
CDR3: CASSMDPFQQYF
DNA: TGTGCCAGCAGCATGGACCCATTTCAGCAGTACTTC

J: TRBJ1-3
size: once
D: .
V: TRBV27
CDR3: CASSSARSGNTIYF
DNA: TGTGCCAGCAGTTCAGCCAGATCTGGAAACACCATATATTTT

J: TRBJ1-5
size: .
D: TRBD1
V: TRBV25-1
CDR3: CASSETGTGIAAQHF
DNA: TGTGCCAGCAGTGAAACCGGGACAGGGATCGCGGCCCAGCATTTT

J: TRBJ2-5
size: .
D: TRBD2
V: TRBV10-3
CDR3: CAISDHSGIPGEQYF
DNA: TGTGCCATCAGTGATCATAGCGGGATTCCTGGGGAGCAGTACTTC

J: TRBJ2-7
size: .
D: TRBD2
V: TRBV27
CDR3: CAKRTSGTYEQYF
DNA: TGTGCCAAAAGGACTAGCGGGACCTACGAGCAGTACTTC

J: TRBJ1-1
size: .
D: .
V: TRBV29-1
CDR3: CSAGRDNHPNTEAFF
DNA: TGCAGCGCTGGGCGGGACAATCATCCGAACACTGAAGCTTTCTTT

J: TRBJ2-2
size: .
D: .
V: TRBV19
CDR3: CASRRDGPENTGELFF
DNA: TGTGCCAGTAGGCGTGATGGCCCCGAGAACACCGGGGAGCTGTTTTTT

J: TRBJ2-5
size: .
D: .
V: TRBV28
CDR3: CASSLVRVEQYF
DNA: TGTGCCAGCAGTTTGGTCAGGGTTGAGCAGTACTTC

J: TRBJ2-7
size: once
D: TRBD2
V: TRBV5-1
CDR3: CASSPNSGSRYEQYF
DNA: TGCGCCAGCAGCCCCAATAGCGGGAGTAGGTACGAGCAGTACTTC

J: TRBJ2-7
size: .
D: TRBD2
V: TRBV19
CDR3: CASRAAGGVTSVEQYF
DNA: TGTGCCAGTAGAGCCGCGGGAGGTGTGACTAGCGTCGAGCAGTACTTC

J: TRBJ1-1
size: .
D: TRBD1
V: TRBV6-6
CDR3: CASRSGTENTEAFF
DNA: TGTGCCAGCAGATCCGGGACAGAGAACACTGAAGCTTTCTTT

J: TRBJ2-7
size: once
D: .
V: TRBV27
CDR3: CASSPGRVPYEQYF
DNA: TGTGCCAGCAGCCCAGGCCGGGTTCCCTACGAGCAGTACTTC

J: TRBJ2-5
size: .
D: .
V: TRBV7-9
CDR3: CASTLRDETQYF
DNA: TGTGCCAGCACACTACGGGATGAGACCCAGTACTTC

J: TRBJ2-2
size: once
D: .
V: TRBV18
CDR3: CASSSGSGELFF
DNA: TGTGCCAGCTCATCAGGGTCCGGGGAGCTGTTTTTT

J: TRBJ2-3
size: .
D: .
V: TRBV10-3
CDR3: CAISRVVADTQYF
DNA: TGTGCCATCAGCCGTGTGGTGGCAGATACGCAGTATTTT

J: TRBJ1-6
size: .
D: .
V: TRBV27
CDR3: CASTSWGVRNSPLHF
DNA: TGTGCCAGCACCTCGTGGGGGGTACGGAATTCACCCCTCCACTTT

J: TRBJ1-2
size: .
D: .
V: TRBV6-1
CDR3: CASSIPTGYGYTF
DNA: TGTGCCAGCAGTATACCTACAGGGTATGGCTACACCTTC

J: TRBJ2-7
size: once
D: .
V: TRBV7-3
CDR3: CASSLGGKAYEQYF
DNA: TGTGCCAGCAGCTTAGGGGGTAAAGCCTACGAGCAGTACTTC

J: TRBJ2-5
size: .
D: .
V: TRBV18
CDR3: CASSPQETQYF
DNA: TGTGCCAGCTCACCACAAGAGACCCAGTACTTC

J: TRBJ2-7
size: .
D: .
V: TRBV6-5
CDR3: CASSYGAGFEYEQYF
DNA: TGTGCCAGCAGTTACGGGGCAGGGTTTGAGTACGAGCAGTACTTC

J: TRBJ2-5
size: .
D: .
V: TRBV28
CDR3: CASSPQGGAQYF
DNA: TGTGCCAGCAGCCCACAAGGTGGGGCCCAGTACTTC

J: TRBJ1-5
size: .
D: .
V: TRBV6-5
CDR3: CASSLTSGDHQPQHF
DNA: TGTGCCAGCAGTTTAACGTCAGGGGATCATCAGCCCCAGCATTTT